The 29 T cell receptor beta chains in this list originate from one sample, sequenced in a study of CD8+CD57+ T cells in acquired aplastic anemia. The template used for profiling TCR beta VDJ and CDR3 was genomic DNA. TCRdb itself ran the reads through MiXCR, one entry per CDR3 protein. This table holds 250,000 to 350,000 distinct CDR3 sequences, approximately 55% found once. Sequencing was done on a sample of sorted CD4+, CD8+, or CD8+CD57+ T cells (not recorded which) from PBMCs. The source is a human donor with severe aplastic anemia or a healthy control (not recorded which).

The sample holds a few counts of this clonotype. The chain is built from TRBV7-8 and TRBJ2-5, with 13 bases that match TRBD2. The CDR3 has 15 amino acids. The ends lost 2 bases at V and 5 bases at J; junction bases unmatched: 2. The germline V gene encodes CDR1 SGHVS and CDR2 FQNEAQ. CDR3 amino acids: CASSLTSGGGETQYF. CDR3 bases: TGTGCCAGCAGCTTAACTAGCGGGGGGGGGGAGACCCAGTACTTC.

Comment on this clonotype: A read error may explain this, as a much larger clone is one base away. CDR3 residues: CAWSVRSPGHEQYF. As DNA, the CDR3 is TGTGCCTGGAGTGTACGGTCCCCCGGGCACGAGCAGTACTTC. V is TRBV7-8 and J is TRBJ2-7; D gene uncertain. Germline CDR1 SGHVS, CDR2 FQNEAQ. This CDR3 spans 14 amino acids. The V end was cut by 11 bases, the J end by 5 bases, with 22 bases between.

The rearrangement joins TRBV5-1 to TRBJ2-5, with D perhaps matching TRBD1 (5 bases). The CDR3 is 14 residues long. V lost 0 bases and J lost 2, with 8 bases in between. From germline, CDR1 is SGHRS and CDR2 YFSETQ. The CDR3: CASSLGTTQETQYF. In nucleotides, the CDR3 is TGCGCCAGCAGCTTGGGGACAACTCAAGAGACCCAGTACTTC.

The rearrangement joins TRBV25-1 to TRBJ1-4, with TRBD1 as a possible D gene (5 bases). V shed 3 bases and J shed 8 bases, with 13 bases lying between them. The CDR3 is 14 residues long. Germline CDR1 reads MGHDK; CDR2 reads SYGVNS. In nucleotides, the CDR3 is TGTGCCAGCAGTGAGTGGGGTCAGGGAGAAAAACTGTTTTTT. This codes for CASSEWGQGEKLFF. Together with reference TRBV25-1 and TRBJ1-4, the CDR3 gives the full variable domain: EADIYQTPRYLVIGTGKKITLECSQTMGHDKMYWYQQDPGMELHLIHYSYGVNSTEKGDLSSESTVSRIRTEHFPLTLESARPSHTSQYLCASSEWGQGEKLFFGSGTQLSVL.

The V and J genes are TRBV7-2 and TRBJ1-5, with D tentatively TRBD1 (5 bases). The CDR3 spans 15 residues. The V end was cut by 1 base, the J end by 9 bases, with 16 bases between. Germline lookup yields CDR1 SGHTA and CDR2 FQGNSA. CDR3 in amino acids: CASSLGSGTPGPQHF. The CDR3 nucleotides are TGTGCCAGCAGCTTAGGTTCCGGGACCCCGGGGCCCCAGCATTTT.

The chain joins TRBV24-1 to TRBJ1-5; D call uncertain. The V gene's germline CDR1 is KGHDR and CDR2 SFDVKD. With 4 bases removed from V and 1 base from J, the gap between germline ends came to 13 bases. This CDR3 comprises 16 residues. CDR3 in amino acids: CATSETGTTSNQPQHF. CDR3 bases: TGTGCCACCAGTGAAACGGGTACTACGAGCAATCAGCCCCAGCATTTT.

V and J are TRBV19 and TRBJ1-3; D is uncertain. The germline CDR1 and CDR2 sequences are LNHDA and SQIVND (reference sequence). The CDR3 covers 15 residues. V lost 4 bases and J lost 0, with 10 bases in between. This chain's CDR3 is CASSTESASGNTIYF. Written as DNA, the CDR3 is TGTGCCAGTAGTACTGAGAGCGCCTCTGGAAACACCATATATTTT. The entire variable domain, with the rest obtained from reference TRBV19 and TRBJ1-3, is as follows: DGGITQSPKYLFRKEGQNVTLSCEQNLNHDAMYWYRQDPGQGLRLIYYSQIVNDFQKGDIAEGYSVSREKKESFPLTVTSAQKNPTAFYLCASSTESASGNTIYFGEGSWLTVV.

The CDR3 loop is CASSLRQGYNEQFF. In DNA form, the CDR3 reads TGTGCCAGCAGCCTAAGACAGGGTTACAATGAGCAGTTCTTC. This chain uses TRBV9 with TRBJ2-1, with 7 bases fitting TRBD1. Trimming cost V 4 bases and J 4 bases; bases outside gene matches: 5. Germline V gene sequence: CDR1 SGDLS, CDR2 YYNGEE. The CDR3 consists of 14 residues.

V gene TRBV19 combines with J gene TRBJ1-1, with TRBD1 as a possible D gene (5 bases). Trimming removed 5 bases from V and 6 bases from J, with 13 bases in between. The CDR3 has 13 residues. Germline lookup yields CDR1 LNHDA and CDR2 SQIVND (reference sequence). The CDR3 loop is CASSSLGGAEAFF. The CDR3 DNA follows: TGTGCCAGTAGTTCCCTCGGGGGGGCTGAAGCTTTCTTT.

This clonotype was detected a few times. The CDR3: CAISETTGGLFF. CDR3 bases: TGTGCCATCAGTGAGACGACAGGGGGTCTGTTTTTT. The chain recombines TRBV10-3 with TRBJ2-2; the match to TRBD1 covers 9 bases. CDR3 length: 12 residues. CDR1 and CDR2 from the germline V gene are ENHRY and SYGVKD. V was pared by 2 bases and J by 14 bases, with 3 bases of the junction left unmatched.

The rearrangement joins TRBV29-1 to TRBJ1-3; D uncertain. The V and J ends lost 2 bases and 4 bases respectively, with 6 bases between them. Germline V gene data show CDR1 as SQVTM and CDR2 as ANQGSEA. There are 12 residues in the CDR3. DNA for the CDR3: TGCAGCGTTGAAACAGACGGAAACACCATATATTTT. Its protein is CSVETDGNTIYF.

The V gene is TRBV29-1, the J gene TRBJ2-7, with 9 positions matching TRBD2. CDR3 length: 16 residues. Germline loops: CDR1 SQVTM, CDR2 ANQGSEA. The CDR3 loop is CREPPGLAFFSYEQYF. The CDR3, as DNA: TGCAGAGAACCTCCGGGACTAGCTTTTTTCTCCTACGAGCAGTACTTC.

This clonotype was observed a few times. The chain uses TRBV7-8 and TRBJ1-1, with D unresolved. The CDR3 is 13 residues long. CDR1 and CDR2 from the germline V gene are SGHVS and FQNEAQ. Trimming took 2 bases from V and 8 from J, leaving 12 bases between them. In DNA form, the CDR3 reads TGTGCCAGCAGCTTACTCTGGTTGGCAGAAGCTTTCTTT. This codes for CASSLLWLAEAFF.

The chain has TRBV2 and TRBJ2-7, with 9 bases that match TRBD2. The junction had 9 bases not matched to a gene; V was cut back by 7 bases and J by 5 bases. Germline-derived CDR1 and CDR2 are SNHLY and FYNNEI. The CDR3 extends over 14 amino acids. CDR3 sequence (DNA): TGTGCCAGCACCCAGTGGCTAGCGGGAAACGAGCAGTACTTC. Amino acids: CASTQWLAGNEQYF.

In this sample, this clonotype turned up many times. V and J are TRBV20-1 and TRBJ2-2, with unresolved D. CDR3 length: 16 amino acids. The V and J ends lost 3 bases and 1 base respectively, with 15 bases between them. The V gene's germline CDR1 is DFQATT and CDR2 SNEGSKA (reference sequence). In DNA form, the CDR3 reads TGCAGTGCTAGGCGTCAGGAAATGGGGAACACCGGGGAGCTGTTTTTT. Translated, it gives CSARRQEMGNTGELFF.

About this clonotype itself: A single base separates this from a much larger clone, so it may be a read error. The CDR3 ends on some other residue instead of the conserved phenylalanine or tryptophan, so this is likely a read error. The CDR3 DNA reads as TGTGCCAGCAGTCATTCCAGCGGGGACACAGATACGCAGTATCTT. This sequence encodes CASSHSSGDTDTQYL. V usage is TRBV6-2 or TRBV6-3 and J usage is TRBJ2-3; 7 bases map to TRBD2. CDR1 and CDR2 from the germline V gene are MNHEY and SVGEGT. V was clipped by 5 bases and J by 2 bases; unmatched bases: 7. The CDR3 runs 15 residues.

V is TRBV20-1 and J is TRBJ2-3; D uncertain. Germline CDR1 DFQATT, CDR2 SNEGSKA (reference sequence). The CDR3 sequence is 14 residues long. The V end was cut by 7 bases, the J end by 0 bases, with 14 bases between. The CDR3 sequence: CSGNGGTSTDTQYF. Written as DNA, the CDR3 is TGCAGTGGTAATGGCGGAACTAGCACAGATACGCAGTATTTT.

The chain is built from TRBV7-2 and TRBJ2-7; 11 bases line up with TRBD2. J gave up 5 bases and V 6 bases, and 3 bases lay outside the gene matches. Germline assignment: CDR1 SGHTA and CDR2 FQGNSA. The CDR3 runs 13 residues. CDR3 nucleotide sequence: TGTGCCAGCAGTGGGACTAGCGGTGACGAGCAGTACTTC. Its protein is CASSGTSGDEQYF.

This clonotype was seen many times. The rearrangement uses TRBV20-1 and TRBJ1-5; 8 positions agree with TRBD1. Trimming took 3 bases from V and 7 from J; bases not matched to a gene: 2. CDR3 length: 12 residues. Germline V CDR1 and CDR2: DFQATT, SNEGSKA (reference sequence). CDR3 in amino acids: CSARTGDQPQHF. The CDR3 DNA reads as TGCAGTGCTAGGACAGGGGACCAGCCCCAGCATTTT.

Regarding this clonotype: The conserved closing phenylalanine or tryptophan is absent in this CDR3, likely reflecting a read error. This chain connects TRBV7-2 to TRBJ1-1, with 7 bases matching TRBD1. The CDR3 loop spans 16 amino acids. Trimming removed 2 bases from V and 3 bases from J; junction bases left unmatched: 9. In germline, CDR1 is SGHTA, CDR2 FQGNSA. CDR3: CASSLLGGAGDTEAFL. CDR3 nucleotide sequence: TGTGCCAGCAGCTTATTAGGGGGCGCGGGAGACACTGAAGCTTTCCTT.

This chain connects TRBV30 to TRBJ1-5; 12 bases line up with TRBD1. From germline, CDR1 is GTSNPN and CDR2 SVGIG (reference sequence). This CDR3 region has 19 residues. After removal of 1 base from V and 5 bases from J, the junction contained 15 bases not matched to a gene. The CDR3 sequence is CAWSARLGTGGFRHQPQHF. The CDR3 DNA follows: TGTGCCTGGAGTGCCCGCCTCGGGACAGGGGGCTTCCGTCATCAGCCCCAGCATTTT.

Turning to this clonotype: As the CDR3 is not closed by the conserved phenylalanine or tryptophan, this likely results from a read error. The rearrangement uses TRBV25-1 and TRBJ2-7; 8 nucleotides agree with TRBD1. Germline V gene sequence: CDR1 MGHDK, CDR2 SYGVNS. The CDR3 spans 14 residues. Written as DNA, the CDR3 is TGTGCCAGCAGTGGCGACAGGGGACACTACGTGCAGTACCTC. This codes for CASSGDRGHYVQYL.

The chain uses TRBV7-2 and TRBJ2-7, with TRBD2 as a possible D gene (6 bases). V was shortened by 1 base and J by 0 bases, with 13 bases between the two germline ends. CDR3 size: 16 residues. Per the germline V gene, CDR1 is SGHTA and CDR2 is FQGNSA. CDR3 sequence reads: CASSLDAGGISYEQYF. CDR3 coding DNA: TGTGCCAGCAGCTTAGACGCCGGGGGTATCTCCTACGAGCAGTACTTC.

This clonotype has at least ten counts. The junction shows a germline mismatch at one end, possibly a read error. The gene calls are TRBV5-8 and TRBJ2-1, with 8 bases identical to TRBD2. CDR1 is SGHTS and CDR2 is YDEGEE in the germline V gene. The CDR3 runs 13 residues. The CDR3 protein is CASSLEGLATIIF. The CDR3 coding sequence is TGTGCCAGCAGCTTGGAAGGACTAGCCACGATAATCTTC.

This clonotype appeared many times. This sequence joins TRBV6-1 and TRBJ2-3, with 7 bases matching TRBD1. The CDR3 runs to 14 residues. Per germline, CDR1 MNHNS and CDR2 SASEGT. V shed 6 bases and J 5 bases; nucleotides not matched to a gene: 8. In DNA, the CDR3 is TGTGCCAGCAGACCGGGACAGTCAGGAGATACGCAGTATTTT. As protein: CASRPGQSGDTQYF.

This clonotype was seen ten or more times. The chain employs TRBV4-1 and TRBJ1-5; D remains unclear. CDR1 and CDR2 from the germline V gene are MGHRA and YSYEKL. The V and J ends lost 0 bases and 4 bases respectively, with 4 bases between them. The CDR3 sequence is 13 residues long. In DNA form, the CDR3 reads TGCGCCAGCAGCCAAGATCAAAATCAGCCCCAGCATTTT. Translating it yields CASSQDQNQPQHF.

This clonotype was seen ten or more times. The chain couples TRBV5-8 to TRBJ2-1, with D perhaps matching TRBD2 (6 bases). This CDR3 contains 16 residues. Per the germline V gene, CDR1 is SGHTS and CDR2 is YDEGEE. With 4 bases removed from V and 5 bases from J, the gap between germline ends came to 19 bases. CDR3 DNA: TGTGCCAGCAGCCACCAACGACTAGTTCGGAACAATGAGCAGTTCTTC. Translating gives CASSHQRLVRNNEQFF.

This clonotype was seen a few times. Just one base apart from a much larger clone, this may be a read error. CDR3 loop: CASSYGGAVTDTRYF. CDR3 coding DNA: TGTGCCAGCAGTTACGGGGGGGCGGTAACAGATACGCGGTATTTT. The chain recombines TRBV6-5 with TRBJ2-3, with D perhaps matching TRBD2 (7 bases). Germline CDR1 reads MNHEY; CDR2 reads SVGAGI. The CDR3 consists of 15 residues.

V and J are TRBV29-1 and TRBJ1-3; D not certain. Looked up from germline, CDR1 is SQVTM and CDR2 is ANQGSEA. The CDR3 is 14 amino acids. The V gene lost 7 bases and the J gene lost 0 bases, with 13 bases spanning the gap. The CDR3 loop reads CSAGQTSSGNTIYF. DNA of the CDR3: TGCAGCGCCGGGCAGACGAGCTCTGGAAACACCATATATTTT.